These 26 T cell receptor beta chains were all obtained from the same sample, sequenced in a study of cytomegalovirus exposure and HLA in healthy donors. PCR primers comprised 60 Vbeta and 13 Jbeta primers. Only in-frame clones appear in the TCRdb table, and some are missing; sequencing was by immunoSEQ multiplex PCR. The sample contains over 150,000 clones, roughly 80% of which appear only once. Sequencing input: PBMCs. The receptors come from a woman aged 45-59 years in good health and CMV-seropositive.

V usage is TRBV7-9 and J usage is TRBJ1-4; D is perhaps TRBD1 (5 bases). Germline V gives CDR1 SEHNR, CDR2 FQNEAQ (reference sequence). Trimming removed 2 bases from V and 7 bases from J, with 14 bases in between. This CDR3 is 15 amino acids long. CDR3 loop: CASSLMSGIGEKLFF. CDR3 DNA sequence: TGTGCCAGCAGCTTAATGTCAGGGATCGGTGAAAAACTGTTTTTT.

The gene calls are TRBV19 and TRBJ1-2; D remains unclear. Germline V gene data show CDR1 as LNHDA and CDR2 as SQIVND (reference sequence). Trimming pared 5 bases from V and 4 bases from J, leaving 14 bases between. This CDR3 region has 14 residues. In DNA form, the CDR3 reads TGTGCCAGTAGTCCCGACAACACCTTCTATGGCTACACCTTC. Protein sequence: CASSPDNTFYGYTF.

The chain carries TRBV2 and TRBJ2-1; 7 bases agree with TRBD2. Germline loops: CDR1 SNHLY, CDR2 FYNNEI. Germline trimming cut 1 base from V and 8 bases from J; bases unmatched to any gene: 5. The CDR3 sequence is 14 residues long. The CDR3 spells CASSEEASGDEQFF. The CDR3 DNA sequence: TGTGCCAGCAGTGAAGAGGCTAGCGGTGATGAGCAGTTCTTC.

The chain joins TRBV5-1 to TRBJ2-2; 12 bases fit TRBD2. V shed 4 bases, J shed 5 bases, and the junction held 6 bases outside the gene matches. The germline gives CDR1 SGHRS, CDR2 YFSETQ. This CDR3 contains 16 residues. CDR3 region: CASSMTSGRWTGELFF. DNA of the CDR3: TGCGCCAGCAGCATGACTAGCGGGAGATGGACCGGGGAGCTGTTTTTT. Complete variable domain (other parts from reference TRBV5-1 and TRBJ2-2): KAGVTQTPRYLIKTRGQQVTLSCSPISGHRSVSWYQQTPGQGLQFLFEYFSETQRNKGNFPGRFSGRQFSNSRSEMNVSTLELGDSALYLCASSMTSGRWTGELFFGEGSRLTVL.

The CDR3 nucleotides read TGTGCCACAGCGGGAACGGGGACTAGTCAGCCCCAGCATTTT. It codes for CATAGTGTSQPQHF. The chain has TRBV10-3 and TRBJ1-5; D is possibly TRBD1 (5 bases). The V end was cut by 10 bases, the J end by 6 bases, with 19 bases between. Per the germline V gene, CDR1 is ENHRY and CDR2 is SYGVKD. This CDR3 spans 14 amino acids.

This sequence joins TRBV5-1 and TRBJ1-2, with 8 bases that match TRBD1. The CDR3 covers 14 residues. Trimming removed 4 bases from V and 4 bases from J; junction bases left unmatched: 6. CDR1 SGHRS and CDR2 YFSETQ come from the germline V gene. Here the CDR3 DNA reads TGCGCCAGCAGCCAACAGGGGACAGGCTATGGCTACACCTTC. Its protein product is CASSQQGTGYGYTF.

This clone appeared a single time. The rearrangement joins TRBV28 to TRBJ2-3, with 11 positions matching TRBD2. Germline loops: CDR1 MDHEN, CDR2 SYDVKM. This CDR3 spans 15 amino acids. Trimming cost V 2 bases and J 8 bases; bases outside gene matches: 6. DNA for the CDR3: TGTGCCAGCAGTTTAGGGACTAGCGGTGTAGGTACGCAGTATTTT. This gives the protein CASSLGTSGVGTQYF.

The chain uses TRBV5-1 and TRBJ2-6; no definite D call. The CDR3 extends over 15 amino acids. CDR1 and CDR2 from the germline V gene are SGHRS and YFSETQ. Trimming took off 4 bases at V and 0 bases at J, with 8 bases between the two ends. The CDR3 nucleotides read TGCGCCAGCAGCCAGGTCAACTCTGGGGCCAACGTCCTGACTTTC. Translating it yields CASSQVNSGANVLTF. The complete variable domain, with remaining parts taken from reference TRBV5-1 and TRBJ2-6, reads KAGVTQTPRYLIKTRGQQVTLSCSPISGHRSVSWYQQTPGQGLQFLFEYFSETQRNKGNFPGRFSGRQFSNSRSEMNVSTLELGDSALYLCASSQVNSGANVLTFGAGSRLTVL.

V is TRBV5-8 and J is TRBJ1-2; D remains ambiguous. Germline CDR1 is SGHTS and CDR2 is YDEGEE. V shed 1 base and J shed 5 bases, with 6 bases lying between them. The CDR3 length is 12 residues. CDR3 in DNA: TGTGCCAGCAGCTTGTCCAGTTATGGCTACACCTTC. Translating it yields CASSLSSYGYTF.

The chain's CDR3 is CASSVGVDRSTGNTIYF. The CDR3 region has the DNA TGTGCCAGCAGCGTAGGGGTAGACAGGTCAACCGGAAACACCATATATTTT. V is TRBV9 and J is TRBJ1-3, with a possible D match to TRBD1 (6 bases). The V gene lost 0 bases and the J gene lost 4 bases, with 17 bases spanning the gap. This CDR3 spans 17 amino acids. Germline CDR1 reads SGDLS; CDR2 reads YYNGEE.

CDR3 sequence: CASSGGFVEKLFF. The DNA of the CDR3 is TGTGCCAGCAGCGGGGGTTTCGTTGAAAAACTGTTTTTT. The rearrangement uses TRBV28 and TRBJ1-4; D perhaps matches TRBD1 (5 bases). CDR3 length: 13 residues. In germline, CDR1 is MDHEN, CDR2 SYDVKM. Trimming shortened V by 6 bases and J by 7 bases, and 12 bases separated the two germline ends.

V and J are TRBV7-2 and TRBJ1-2; 10 nucleotides agree with TRBD1. CDR3 length: 15 amino acids. V lost 3 bases, J lost 4 bases, and 5 bases stayed unmatched. Looked up from germline, CDR1 is SGHTA and CDR2 is FQGNSA. The CDR3 DNA is TGTGCCAGCAGCTTGGACAGGGGGGATGGCTATGGCTACACCTTC. Its protein is CASSLDRGDGYGYTF.

This chain joins TRBV9 and TRBJ2-1, with 8 bases lining up with TRBD1. Germline lookup yields CDR1 SGDLS and CDR2 YYNGEE. With 0 bases clipped from V and 4 bases from J, the junction kept 6 bases outside the gene matches. The CDR3 runs 16 residues. For the CDR3, the DNA is TGTGCCAGCAGCGTAGTGGGGACAGGTTTGTACAATGAGCAGTTCTTC. Protein product: CASSVVGTGLYNEQFF.

In its sample, this clone was seen once. The V call is TRBV15, the J call TRBJ2-7; D is possibly TRBD2 (7 bases). With 2 bases removed from V and 5 bases from J, the gap between germline ends came to 22 bases. Germline V CDR1 and CDR2: LNHNV, YYDKDF (reference sequence). CDR3 length: 17 amino acids. The CDR3 sequence: CATSRSGGGAGVHEQYF. Written as DNA, the CDR3 is TGTGCCACCAGCAGATCCGGAGGGGGGGCAGGGGTCCACGAGCAGTACTTC.

This sequence joins TRBV29-1 and TRBJ2-5; tentative D call: TRBD1 (7 bases). The germline CDR1 and CDR2 sequences are SQVTM and ANQGSEA. V was clipped by 0 bases and J by 5 bases, with 19 bases between them. CDR3 length: 16 residues. Here the CDR3 DNA reads TGCAGCGTTGAAGATCGGGGGAACAGGGGTGGGGAGACCCAGTACTTC. Encoded protein: CSVEDRGNRGGETQYF.

The chain couples TRBV27 to TRBJ2-5, with 7 bases aligning to TRBD1. CDR3 length equals 15 residues. V lost 6 bases and J lost 5; bases outside the gene matches: 12. Per the germline V gene, CDR1 is MNHEY and CDR2 is SMNVEV (reference sequence). The CDR3 DNA reads as TGTGCCAGCAGCCCCAGGCTAGGGGGCGGTGAGACCCAGTACTTC. Its protein is CASSPRLGGGETQYF.

This rearrangement joins TRBV7-2 to TRBJ2-1; 7 bases are a match to TRBD1. The CDR3 covers 17 residues. In germline, CDR1 is SGHTA, CDR2 FQGNSA. V lost 4 bases to trimming and J lost 1 base; unmatched junction nucleotides: 10. In DNA, the CDR3 is TGTGCCAGCAGCTGGGTCGGGACAGCCTCTTCCTACAATGAGCAGTTCTTC. Protein sequence: CASSWVGTASSYNEQFF.

The V and J genes are TRBV15 and TRBJ1-5; TRBD1 is a possible D gene (5 bases). Germline V gene data show CDR1 as LNHNV and CDR2 as YYDKDF (reference sequence). The CDR3 is 17 residues long. Trimming removed 5 bases from V and 3 bases from J, with 20 bases in between. Here the CDR3 reads CATSSVFLGGHNQPQHF. The DNA of the CDR3 is TGTGCCACCAGCTCGGTGTTCTTAGGCGGACACAATCAGCCCCAGCATTTT.

The chain uses TRBV7-6 and TRBJ2-1, with 7 nucleotides matching TRBD2. V lost 5 bases, J lost 6 bases, and 13 bases stayed unmatched. The CDR3 extends over 16 amino acids. Germline V gene data show CDR1 as SGHVS and CDR2 as FNYEAQ. CDR3 in amino acids: CASSIHTSRGGNEQFF. CDR3 DNA: TGTGCCAGCAGCATCCATACTAGCCGCGGGGGCAATGAGCAGTTCTTC.

The V and J genes are TRBV9 and TRBJ1-4; D possibly corresponds to TRBD1 (5 bases). Germline values: CDR1 SGDLS, CDR2 YYNGEE. V was cut by 0 bases and J by 4 bases, with 7 bases left in between. CDR3 length equals 14 residues. As DNA, the CDR3 is TGTGCCAGCAGCGTAGGACAGCTTAATGAAAAACTGTTTTTT. Amino acids: CASSVGQLNEKLFF.

For this clone: One junction end does not reproduce the germline sequence, and a read error may be involved. The chain employs TRBV7-8 and TRBJ2-7; TRBD1 aligns across 9 bases. Per the germline V gene, CDR1 is SGHVS and CDR2 is FQNEAQ. The CDR3 contains 15 residues. In DNA, the CDR3 is TGTGCCAGCAGCCCTTATCGGGACAGGGTCTACGAGCAGTGCTTC. This codes for CASSPYRDRVYEQCF.

The rearrangement links TRBV15 to TRBJ2-5; the D is unclear. Deletions cut 0 bases from V and 5 bases from J, with 7 bases between. This CDR3 has 13 residues. The germline V gene encodes CDR1 LNHNV and CDR2 YYDKDF (reference sequence). In DNA, the CDR3 is TGTGCCACCAGCAGAGATCAACGGGAGACCCAGTACTTC. Protein: CATSRDQRETQYF. Looking up the rest from reference TRBV15 and TRBJ2-5 gives the full variable domain: DAMVIQNPRYQVTQFGKPVTLSCSQTLNHNVMYWYQQKSSQAPKLLFHYYDKDFNNEADTPDNFQSRRPNTSFCFLDIRSPGLGDTAMYLCATSRDQRETQYFGPGTRLLVL.

The rearrangement joins TRBV28 to TRBJ1-5; D is possibly TRBD1 (5 bases). Germline V gene lookup returns CDR1 MDHEN and CDR2 SYDVKM. The CDR3 runs to 18 residues. Trimming took 1 base from V and 3 from J, leaving 19 bases between them. The CDR3 DNA follows: TGTGCCAGCAGTTTATCCGGGGGAGGGAGGAGGCCCAATCAGCCCCAGCATTTT. It yields the protein CASSLSGGGRRPNQPQHF.

The CDR3 sequence: CASARQGGSPLHF. The DNA of the CDR3 is TGTGCCAGCGCTCGACAGGGGGGTTCACCCCTCCACTTT. The chain carries TRBV14 and TRBJ1-6; 9 bases are shared with TRBD1. Germline V gene data show CDR1 as SGHDN and CDR2 as FVKESK. The CDR3 runs to 13 residues. V dropped 8 bases and J dropped 9; count of bases not matched to a gene: 5.

V is TRBV19 and J is TRBJ2-2, with 9 bases matching TRBD1. The CDR3 covers 14 residues. The V segment lost 7 bases and the J segment 5 bases; nucleotides outside the gene matches: 5. Germline V CDR1 and CDR2: LNHDA, SQIVND (reference sequence). In nucleotides, the CDR3 is TGTGCCAGTACGCAACAGGGGGCGACCGGGGAGCTGTTTTTT. It encodes CASTQQGATGELFF.

This chain joins TRBV5-1 and TRBJ1-4; TRBD1 matches 8 bases. The trim removed 4 bases at V and 8 bases at J, leaving 7 bases unmatched. Germline CDR1 SGHRS, CDR2 YFSETQ. The CDR3 runs 14 residues. This CDR3 reads CASSTGTGMEKLFF. The CDR3 nucleotides are TGCGCCAGCAGCACCGGGACAGGCATGGAAAAACTGTTTTTT.